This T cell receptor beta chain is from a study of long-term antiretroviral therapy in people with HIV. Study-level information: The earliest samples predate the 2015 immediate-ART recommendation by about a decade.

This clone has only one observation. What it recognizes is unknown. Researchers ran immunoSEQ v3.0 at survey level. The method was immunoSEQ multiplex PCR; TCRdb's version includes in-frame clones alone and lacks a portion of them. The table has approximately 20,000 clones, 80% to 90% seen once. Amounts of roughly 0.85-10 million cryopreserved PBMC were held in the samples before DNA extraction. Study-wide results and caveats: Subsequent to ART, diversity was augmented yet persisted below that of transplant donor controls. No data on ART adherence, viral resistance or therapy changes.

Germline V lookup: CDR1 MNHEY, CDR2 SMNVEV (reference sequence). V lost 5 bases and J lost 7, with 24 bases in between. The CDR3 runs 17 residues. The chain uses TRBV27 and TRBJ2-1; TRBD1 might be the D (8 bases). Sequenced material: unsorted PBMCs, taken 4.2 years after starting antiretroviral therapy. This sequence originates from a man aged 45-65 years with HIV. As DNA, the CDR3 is TGTGCCAGCAGTCCGATAGGCCCAACAGGGGGGGGGAATGAGCAGTTCTTC. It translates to CASSPIGPTGGGNEQFF.